The rows below give T cell receptor beta chains drawn from one sample of a study of OX40 agonist ivuxolimab in advanced cancers. The table came from immunoSEQ multiplex PCR; TCRdb's copy has only in-frame clones and leaves some out. The table lists tens of thousands of clones, approximately 90% of them singletons, with about 3.8% in the top ten. The sample here was CD4+ or CD8+ T cells sorted from blood, taken in a trial of the OX40 agonist ivuxolimab. The receptors derive from an adult with an advanced solid tumor such as melanoma, head and neck, liver or kidney cancer. Each CDR3 is given with its conserved first and last residue. The order of the fields is D gene, clone size, V gene, J gene, CDR3 protein, CDR3 DNA. The D gene is left open where the match is weak. Clone size is given for some rows only: seen once, a few or many times, or a class if the clone is expanded.

D: TRBD1
size: -
V: TRBV7-7
J: TRBJ2-5
CDR3: CASSPATGVTQYF
DNA: TGTGCTAGCAGCCCCGCGACAGGGGTCACCCAGTACTTC

D: -
size: -
V: TRBV5-1
J: TRBJ1-1
CDR3: CASSPPSGREAFF
DNA: TGCGCCAGCAGCCCCCCGAGCGGACGGGAAGCTTTCTTT

D: TRBD2
size: few
V: TRBV11-2
J: TRBJ2-1
CDR3: CASSSPLEAGGTWYEQFF
DNA: TGTGCCAGCAGCTCCCCTCTAGAAGCGGGGGGGACGTGGTATGAGCAGTTCTTC

D: -
size: -
V: TRBV7-3
J: TRBJ2-2
CDR3: CASSLLANTGELFF
DNA: TGTGCCAGCAGCTTATTAGCGAACACCGGGGAGCTGTTTTTT

D: TRBD2
size: -
V: TRBV7-8
J: TRBJ2-4
CDR3: CASSPGTSANIQYF
DNA: TGTGCCAGCAGCCCTGGGACTAGCGCAAACATTCAGTACTTC

D: -
size: -
V: TRBV10-3
J: TRBJ1-4
CDR3: CAISPEPNEKLFF
DNA: TGTGCCATCAGTCCAGAACCTAATGAAAAACTGTTTTTT

D: -
size: once
V: TRBV5-1
J: TRBJ1-6
CDR3: CASRGGELSSPLHF
DNA: TGCGCCAGCAGGGGAGGGGAGCTGTCTTCACCCCTCCACTTT

D: -
size: -
V: TRBV28
J: TRBJ1-4
CDR3: CGAGRNEKLFF
DNA: TGTGGCGCGGGTCGGAATGAAAAACTGTTTTTT

D: TRBD1
size: once
V: TRBV11-2
J: TRBJ2-1
CDR3: CASSSDRDNEQFF
DNA: TGTGCCAGCAGCTCCGACAGGGACAATGAGCAGTTCTTC

D: TRBD1
size: -
V: TRBV11-1
J: TRBJ1-4
CDR3: CASSLPRDRSTNEKLFF
DNA: TGTGCCAGCAGCTTACCCCGGGACAGGTCCACTAATGAAAAACTGTTTTTT

D: -
size: -
V: TRBV7-2
J: TRBJ1-2
CDR3: CASSLQSQGGGGYTF
DNA: TGTGCCAGCAGCCTCCAGTCCCAGGGAGGAGGAGGCTACACCTTC

D: -
size: -
V: TRBV15
J: TRBJ1-6
CDR3: CATSRGGRVGSPLHF
DNA: TGTGCCACCAGCAGAGGGGGCAGGGTAGGTTCACCCCTCCACTTT

D: TRBD2
size: -
V: TRBV4-2
J: TRBJ2-1
CDR3: CASSQELAGDNEQFF
DNA: TGTGCCAGCAGCCAAGAACTAGCGGGGGACAATGAGCAGTTCTTC

D: -
size: once
V: TRBV11-2
J: TRBJ2-7
CDR3: CASSFSTRGAYEQYF
DNA: TGTGCCAGCAGCTTCTCCACTCGGGGGGCGTACGAGCAGTACTTC

D: -
size: few
V: TRBV7-9
J: TRBJ1-2
CDR3: CASSLAEDYGYTF
DNA: TGTGCCAGCAGCTTAGCGGAGGACTATGGCTACACCTTC

D: -
size: -
V: TRBV9
J: TRBJ1-2
CDR3: CASSVSGEGYGYTF
DNA: TGTGCCAGCAGCGTATCAGGGGAAGGCTATGGCTACACCTTC

D: TRBD2
size: few
V: TRBV6-1
J: TRBJ2-5
CDR3: CASSGRGGKETQYF
DNA: TGTGCCAGCAGTGGGCGGGGGGGGAAAGAGACCCAGTACTTC

D: -
size: -
V: TRBV5-1
J: TRBJ1-5
CDR3: CASSFGQPGDNQPQHF
DNA: TGCGCCAGCAGCTTCGGACAACCTGGGGACAATCAGCCCCAGCATTTT

D: -
size: -
V: TRBV6-6
J: TRBJ1-1
CDR3: CASRADSMNTEAFF
DNA: TGTGCCAGCAGGGCAGACAGCATGAACACTGAAGCTTTCTTT

D: -
size: -
V: TRBV29-1
J: TRBJ1-5
CDR3: CSVGRGQGQPQHF
DNA: TGCAGCGTTGGAAGGGGACAAGGGCAGCCCCAGCATTTT

D: -
size: -
V: TRBV4-2
J: TRBJ2-7
CDR3: CASSQSDTLYEQYF
DNA: TGTGCCAGCAGCCAATCGGACACTCTCTACGAGCAGTACTTC

D: -
size: -
V: TRBV30
J: TRBJ1-1
CDR3: CAWTLVSYEAFF
DNA: TGTGCCTGGACCTTAGTAAGTTATGAAGCTTTCTTT

D: -
size: -
V: TRBV11-2
J: TRBJ1-3
CDR3: CASSLDMGNSGTIYF
DNA: TGTGCCAGCAGCTTAGACATGGGGAATTCGGGAACCATATATTTT

D: -
size: -
V: TRBV5-3
J: TRBJ1-6
CDR3: CASKNSYNSPLHF
DNA: TGTGCCAGCAAAAACTCCTATAATTCACCCCTCCACTTT

D: TRBD2
size: once
V: TRBV7-2
J: TRBJ2-7
CDR3: CASSSQRGVAYEQYF
DNA: TGTGCCAGCAGCTCCCAGCGGGGGGTCGCCTACGAGCAGTACTTC

D: TRBD2
size: -
V: TRBV11-3
J: TRBJ2-3
CDR3: CASSLDLAGPVTDTQYF
DNA: TGTGCCAGCAGCTTAGATCTAGCGGGACCGGTGACAGATACGCAGTATTTT

D: -
size: -
V: TRBV7-9
J: TRBJ1-2
CDR3: CASSLMSLSSHGYTF
DNA: TGTGCCAGCAGCTTGATGAGCCTTTCTTCACATGGCTACACCTTC

D: TRBD1
size: -
V: TRBV29-1
J: TRBJ1-2
CDR3: CSVRRQGVGYTF
DNA: TGCAGCGTGCGTAGACAGGGGGTGGGCTACACCTTC

D: TRBD1
size: -
V: TRBV30
J: TRBJ2-7
CDR3: CAWSGTGNYEQYF
DNA: TGTGCCTGGAGTGGGACAGGGAACTACGAGCAGTACTTC

D: TRBD1
size: few
V: TRBV4-2
J: TRBJ1-2
CDR3: CASSQGGTGGYTF
DNA: TGTGCCAGCAGCCAAGGGGGGACAGGTGGCTACACCTTC

D: -
size: -
V: TRBV5-1
J: TRBJ2-3
CDR3: CASSSDEAQYF
DNA: TGCGCCAGCAGTTCGGATGAGGCGCAGTATTTT

D: TRBD1
size: once
V: TRBV19
J: TRBJ1-5
CDR3: CASTLGQGGQPQHF
DNA: TGTGCCAGTACCCTTGGACAGGGAGGTCAGCCCCAGCATTTT

D: -
size: -
V: TRBV5-4
J: TRBJ1-5
CDR3: CASSLGGQLDQPQHF
DNA: TGTGCCAGCAGCTTGGGCGGACAACTCGATCAGCCCCAGCATTTT

D: -
size: -
V: TRBV15
J: TRBJ2-4
CDR3: CATSRDPSKNIQYF
DNA: TGTGCCACCAGCAGAGATCCCAGTAAAAACATTCAGTACTTC

D: TRBD1
size: -
V: TRBV5-4
J: TRBJ2-5
CDR3: CASSKDRVNVETQYF
DNA: TGTGCCAGCAGTAAGGACAGGGTTAATGTGGAGACCCAGTACTTC

D: -
size: -
V: TRBV27
J: TRBJ2-5
CDR3: CASSRVRLETQYF
DNA: TGTGCCAGCAGCCGGGTAAGGCTGGAGACCCAGTACTTC

D: -
size: -
V: TRBV9
J: TRBJ1-6
CDR3: CASSVGYNSPLHF
DNA: TGTGCCAGCAGCGTCGGGTATAATTCACCCCTCCACTTT

D: TRBD1
size: -
V: TRBV6-5
J: TRBJ1-4
CDR3: CASSSPDRWKLFF
DNA: TGTGCCAGCAGTTCCCCGGACAGGTGGAAACTGTTTTTT

D: -
size: -
V: TRBV7-9
J: TRBJ2-3
CDR3: CASSLRGVSTDTQYF
DNA: TGTGCCAGCAGCTTAAGGGGGGTAAGCACAGATACGCAGTATTTT

D: -
size: -
V: TRBV18
J: TRBJ1-5
CDR3: CASSQQQYSNQPQHF
DNA: TGTGCCAGCTCCCAACAGCAATATAGCAATCAGCCCCAGCATTTT

D: -
size: -
V: TRBV9
J: TRBJ2-1
CDR3: CASSVALGGLNEQFF
DNA: TGTGCCAGCAGCGTAGCGTTGGGCGGGCTCAATGAGCAGTTCTTC

D: -
size: -
V: TRBV5-8
J: TRBJ2-1
CDR3: CASVAGTSIYNEQFF
DNA: TGTGCCAGCGTTGCCGGGACTTCTATCTACAATGAGCAGTTCTTC